This entry features one T cell receptor beta chain sequence. What it binds is not known. The sample belongs to a study of cytomegalovirus exposure and HLA in healthy donors. Study-level findings and limits: A later analysis linked a missense DCLRE1C variant to TCR beta V- and J-gene trimming.

Looked up from germline, CDR1 is SEHNR and CDR2 is FQNEAQ (reference sequence). CDR3 size: 16 residues. V shed 3 bases, J shed 10 bases, and the junction held 10 bases outside the gene matches. A multiplex PCR was run with 60 Vbeta primers and 13 Jbeta primers. Profiling relied on immunoSEQ multiplex PCR, and the TCRdb table lists in-frame clones only, not all of them. Of under 80,000 clones listed, around 80% were seen once; the top ten hold about 51%. The sequencing input was PBMCs. J is TRBJ2-1 and V is TRBV7-9, with 12 bases lining up with TRBD2. The clonotype originates from a man between 45 and 60 years old in good health and CMV-seropositive. The CDR3 nucleotides read TGTGCCAGCAGCTTCGACCCCGGGACTAGCGGGCGGGAGCAGTTCTTC. Translation: CASSFDPGTSGREQFF.